One and the same sample provided the 6 T cell receptor beta chains below, sequenced in a study of T cell responses to AZD1222 COVID-19 vaccine. Only in-frame clones appear in the TCRdb table, and some are missing; sequencing was by immunoSEQ multiplex PCR. The table includes about 160,000 clones, around 92% detected once. The sequenced sample was peripheral blood, obtained 28 days after the second AZD1222 dose. The source is an adult who received the AZD1222 COVID-19 vaccine.

This sequence joins TRBV5-5 and TRBJ1-1; D ambiguous. This CDR3 has 14 residues. Germline V gene lookup returns CDR1 SGHKS and CDR2 YYEKEE (reference sequence). V was trimmed by 2 bases and J by 4 bases, leaving 12 bases between them. CDR3 sequence: CASSFDGSFTEAFF. CDR3 DNA: TGTGCCAGCAGCTTTGATGGGTCTTTCACTGAAGCTTTCTTT.

The rearrangement joins TRBV19 to TRBJ1-2; no reliable D call. Trimming took 0 bases from V and 6 from J, leaving 20 bases between them. The CDR3 totals 17 residues. CDR1 LNHDA and CDR2 SQIVND come from the germline V gene (reference sequence). CDR3 protein: CASSIDREGRVFHGYTF. The CDR3 DNA is TGTGCCAGTAGTATAGACCGGGAGGGAAGGGTCTTTCATGGCTACACCTTC.

The V gene is TRBV7-9, the J gene TRBJ2-1; 9 bases map to TRBD1. The V gene end was trimmed by 3 bases and the J gene end by 1 base; junction bases not matched to a gene: 7. This CDR3 comprises 17 residues. In germline, CDR1 is SEHNR, CDR2 FQNEAQ (reference sequence). In DNA, the CDR3 is TGTGCCAGCAGCTTTCGTCCCGGGACAGGGTCCTACAATGAGCAGTTCTTC. This gives the protein CASSFRPGTGSYNEQFF.

The chain carries TRBV5-4 and TRBJ2-5, with D perhaps matching TRBD1 (5 bases). Germline V gene lookup returns CDR1 SGHNT and CDR2 YYREEE (reference sequence). The ends were cut back, 1 base at V and 7 bases at J, with 17 bases in the middle. The CDR3 contains 15 residues. CDR3 amino acids: CASSLSQGFPGTQYF. The CDR3 coding sequence is TGTGCCAGCAGCTTGTCCCAGGGATTTCCCGGGACCCAGTACTTC.

V usage is TRBV7-3 and J usage is TRBJ2-7; TRBD2 matches 8 bases. This CDR3 spans 14 amino acids. The V segment lost 5 bases and the J segment 2 bases; nucleotides outside the gene matches: 5. From germline, CDR1 is SGHTA and CDR2 FQGTGA. CDR3 residues: CASSVSAGAYEQYF. CDR3 nucleotide sequence: TGTGCCAGCAGCGTTTCAGCGGGAGCCTACGAGCAGTACTTC.

The chain links TRBV11-2 to TRBJ2-5, with 8 positions matching TRBD2. Germline trimming cut 5 bases from V and 2 bases from J; bases unmatched to any gene: 7. The length of the CDR3 is 15 residues. From germline, CDR1 is SGHAT and CDR2 FQNNGV. CDR3 sequence (DNA): TGTGCCAGCAGCCCCTGGACTAGCCTGCAAGAGACCCAGTACTTC. Translated, it gives CASSPWTSLQETQYF.